This T cell receptor (beta chain) originates from a study of blood T cells in healthy people across ages. General observations from the study: CMV status of donors was not determined, possibly confounding expanded clonotype changes. In long-lived donors, naive CD4+ cell counts and diversity exceeded those of aged donors.

Together with a sample-barcoded 5' primer, a J-beta primer mix was included in a second PCR lasting roughly 6 to 12 cycles. TCRdb used MiXCR to reprocess the 5' RACE reads, holding one entry per CDR3 protein. The sample shows over 700,000 distinct CDR3 sequences, around 25% of them seen only once. This clonotype has just a few counts. The antigen is unknown. Each of the donors had approximately 10 milliliters of peripheral blood drawn into EDTA-treated Vacutainer tubes. The same sample was also studied in work on T cells of mothers and their children.

This receptor was taken from a boy aged 5-17 years in good health. Sequenced material: blood.

CDR3 coding DNA: TGTGCCAGCAGTGTACCGGGACAGGGGATTGACGAGCAGTACTTC. This encodes CASSVPGQGIDEQYF. The genes are TRBV2 and TRBJ2-7; 10 bases agree with TRBD1. CDR1 SNHLY and CDR2 FYNNEI come from the germline V gene. This CDR3 comprises 15 residues. The ends lost 4 bases at V and 5 bases at J; junction bases unmatched: 8.